This T cell receptor (beta chain) is from a study of PD-1 blockade in classical Hodgkin lymphoma. General observations from the study: Whatever underlies the repertoire differences (possibly disease activity or prior therapy) remains undefined.

The CDR3 contains 12 residues. The V end was cut by 8 bases, the J end by 2 bases, with 10 bases between. In germline, CDR1 is MNHNY, CDR2 SVGAGI (reference sequence). To note about this clone: The antigen is not known.

Sample time point: newly diagnosed, previously untreated cHL patient sample. Comparison used PBMCs from newly diagnosed, untreated classical Hodgkin lymphoma. Repertoires were generated with immunoSEQ multiplex PCR, while TCRdb's copy carries only in-frame clones and drops some. The sample yields 15,000 to 20,000 clones, roughly four fifths seen once. Material for sequencing was peripheral blood mononuclear cells (PBMCs). This sequence joins TRBV6-6 and TRBJ2-7; maybe TRBD2 (5 bases). The source of this sequence is a human donor with classical Hodgkin lymphoma. In DNA, the CDR3 is TGTGCCAGCTTCGAGGGCCCCTACGAGCAGTACTTC. Translation gives CASFEGPYEQYF.